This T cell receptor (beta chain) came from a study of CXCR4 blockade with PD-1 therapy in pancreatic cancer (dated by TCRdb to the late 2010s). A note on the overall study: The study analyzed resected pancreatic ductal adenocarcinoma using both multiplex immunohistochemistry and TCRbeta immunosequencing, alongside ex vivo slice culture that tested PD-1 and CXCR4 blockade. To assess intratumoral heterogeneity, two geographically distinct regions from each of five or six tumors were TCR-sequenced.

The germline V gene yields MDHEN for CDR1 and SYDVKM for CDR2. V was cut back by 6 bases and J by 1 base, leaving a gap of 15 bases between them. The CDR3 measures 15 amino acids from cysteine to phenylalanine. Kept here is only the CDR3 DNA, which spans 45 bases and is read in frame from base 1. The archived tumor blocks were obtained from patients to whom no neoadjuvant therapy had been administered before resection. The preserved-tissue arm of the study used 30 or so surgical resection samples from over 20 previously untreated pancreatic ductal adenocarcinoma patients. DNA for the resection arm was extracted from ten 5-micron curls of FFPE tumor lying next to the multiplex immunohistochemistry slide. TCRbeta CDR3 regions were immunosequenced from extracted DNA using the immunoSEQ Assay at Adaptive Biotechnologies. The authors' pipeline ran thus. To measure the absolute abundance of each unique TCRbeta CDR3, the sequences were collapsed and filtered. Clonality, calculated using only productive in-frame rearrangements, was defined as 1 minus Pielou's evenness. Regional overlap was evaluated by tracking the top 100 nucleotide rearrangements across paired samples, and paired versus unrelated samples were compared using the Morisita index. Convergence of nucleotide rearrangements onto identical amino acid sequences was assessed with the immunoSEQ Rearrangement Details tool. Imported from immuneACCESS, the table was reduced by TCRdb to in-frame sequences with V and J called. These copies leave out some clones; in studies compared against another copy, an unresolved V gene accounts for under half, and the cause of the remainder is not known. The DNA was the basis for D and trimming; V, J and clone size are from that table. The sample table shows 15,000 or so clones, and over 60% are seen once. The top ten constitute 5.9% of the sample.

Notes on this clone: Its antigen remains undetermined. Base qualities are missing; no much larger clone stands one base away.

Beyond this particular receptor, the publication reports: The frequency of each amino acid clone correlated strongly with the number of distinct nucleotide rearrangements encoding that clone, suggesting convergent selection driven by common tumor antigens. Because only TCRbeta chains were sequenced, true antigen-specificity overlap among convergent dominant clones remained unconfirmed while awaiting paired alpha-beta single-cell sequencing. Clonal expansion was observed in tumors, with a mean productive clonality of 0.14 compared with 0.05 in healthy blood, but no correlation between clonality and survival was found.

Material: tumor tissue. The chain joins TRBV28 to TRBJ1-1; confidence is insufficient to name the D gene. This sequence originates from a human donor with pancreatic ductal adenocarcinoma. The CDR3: CASSHPQAGNTEAFF. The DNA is TGTGCCAGCAGCCATCCGCAAGCGGGGAACACTGAAGCTTTCTTT.